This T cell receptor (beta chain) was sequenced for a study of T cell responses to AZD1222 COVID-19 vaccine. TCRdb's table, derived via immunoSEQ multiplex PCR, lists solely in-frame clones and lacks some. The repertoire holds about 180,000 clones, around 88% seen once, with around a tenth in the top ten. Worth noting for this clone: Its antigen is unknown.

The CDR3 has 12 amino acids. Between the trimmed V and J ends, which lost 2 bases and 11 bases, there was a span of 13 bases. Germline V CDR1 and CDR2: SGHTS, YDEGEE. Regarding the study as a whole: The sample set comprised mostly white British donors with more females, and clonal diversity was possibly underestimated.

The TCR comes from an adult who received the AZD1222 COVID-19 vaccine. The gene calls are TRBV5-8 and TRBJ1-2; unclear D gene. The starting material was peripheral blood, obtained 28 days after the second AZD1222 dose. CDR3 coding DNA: TGTGCCAGCAGCTTCCGGGGTACGAGGTACACCTTC. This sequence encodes CASSFRGTRYTF.